This T cell receptor beta chain appears in the sequencing data of a study of radiation and T cells in renal cell carcinoma. Study context: Nephrectomy followed 15 Gy stereotactic body radiation by 4 weeks.

This clone was seen once. Its matching antigen is unknown. Germline V gives CDR1 SGHTA, CDR2 FQGNSA. The V and J ends lost 1 base and 10 bases, in that order; junction bases with no gene match: 14. The CDR3 runs 16 residues. The sample's time point: baseline pretreatment blood. Sample treatment: 15 Gy SBRT to primary tumor, nephrectomy 4 weeks later. Clear cell pathology was present in this patient's renal cell carcinoma. Assay: immunoSEQ multiplex PCR; the TCRdb copy retains only in-frame clones and omits some. Of 90,000 to 95,000 clones in the sample, roughly four fifths were seen once. General study points: In blood, top tumor clones expanded by 2 weeks, shrinking by 4. Pretreatment tumor biopsies were lacking, so baseline clonotypes are unknown.

This TCR was recovered from a man aged 55 to 69 with renal cell carcinoma. This chain joins TRBV7-2 and TRBJ1-1; 8 positions agree with TRBD1. Sequenced material: blood, taken from a patient whose treatment included radiotherapy and nephrectomy. DNA of the CDR3: TGTGCCAGCAGCTTAGGGGCCCCAACAGGGGGATATGGAGCTTTCTTT. It is translated as CASSLGAPTGGYGAFF.